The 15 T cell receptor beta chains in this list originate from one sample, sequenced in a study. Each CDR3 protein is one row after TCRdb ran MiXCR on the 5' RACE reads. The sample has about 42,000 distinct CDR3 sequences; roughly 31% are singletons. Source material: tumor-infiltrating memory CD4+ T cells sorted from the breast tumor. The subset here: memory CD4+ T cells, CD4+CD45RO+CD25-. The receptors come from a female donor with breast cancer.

The chain's CDR3 is CASSNGGNADTQYF. Here the CDR3 DNA reads TGTGCCAGCTCAAACGGAGGAAACGCAGATACGCAGTATTTT. V and J are TRBV9 and TRBJ2-3; TRBD2 is a possible D gene (5 bases). The CDR3 is made up of 14 amino acids. CDR1 SGDLS and CDR2 YYNGEE come from the germline V gene. Trimming took 7 bases from V and 4 from J, leaving 16 bases between them. Complete variable domain (other parts from reference TRBV9 and TRBJ2-3): DSGVTQTPKHLITATGQRVTLRCSPRSGDLSVYWYQQSLDQGLQFLIQYYNGEERAKGNILERFSAQQFPDLHSELNLSSLELGDSALYFCASSNGGNADTQYFGPGTRLTVL.

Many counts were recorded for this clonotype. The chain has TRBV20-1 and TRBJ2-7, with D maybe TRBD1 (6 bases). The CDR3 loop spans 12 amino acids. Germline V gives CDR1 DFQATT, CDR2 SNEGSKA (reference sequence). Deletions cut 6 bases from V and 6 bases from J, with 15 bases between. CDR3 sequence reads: CSAVDPRGEQYF. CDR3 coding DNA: TGCAGTGCCGTCGACCCCAGGGGCGAGCAGTACTTC.

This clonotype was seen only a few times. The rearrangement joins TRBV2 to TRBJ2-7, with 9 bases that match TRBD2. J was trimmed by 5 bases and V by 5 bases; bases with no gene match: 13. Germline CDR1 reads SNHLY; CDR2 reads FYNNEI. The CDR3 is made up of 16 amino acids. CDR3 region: CASSTGSGSGSDEQYF. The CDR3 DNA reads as TGTGCCAGCAGTACTGGTAGCGGGAGCGGTTCAGACGAGCAGTACTTC. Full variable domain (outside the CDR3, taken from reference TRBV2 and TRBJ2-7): EPEVTQTPSHQVTQMGQEVILRCVPISNHLYFYWYRQILGQKVEFLVSFYNNEISEKSEIFDDQFSVERPDGSNFTLKIRSTKLEDSAMYFCASSTGSGSGSDEQYFGPGTRLTVT.

The CDR3, as DNA: TGTGCCAGCAGCCGGACGGATTCTAACTATGGCTACACCTTC. Translating gives CASSRTDSNYGYTF. The V and J genes are TRBV3-1 and TRBJ1-2; no clear D gene. The CDR3 sequence is 14 residues long. Trimming removed 4 bases from V and 0 bases from J, with 9 bases in between. The germline V gene has CDR1 LGHDT and CDR2 YNNKEL (reference sequence).

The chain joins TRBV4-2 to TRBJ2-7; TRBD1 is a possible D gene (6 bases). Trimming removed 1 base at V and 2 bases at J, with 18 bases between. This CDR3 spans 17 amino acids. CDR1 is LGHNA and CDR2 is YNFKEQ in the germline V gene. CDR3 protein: CASSQAARQGPAYEQYF. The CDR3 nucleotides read TGTGCCAGCAGCCAAGCGGCCCGGCAGGGGCCCGCCTACGAGCAGTACTTC.

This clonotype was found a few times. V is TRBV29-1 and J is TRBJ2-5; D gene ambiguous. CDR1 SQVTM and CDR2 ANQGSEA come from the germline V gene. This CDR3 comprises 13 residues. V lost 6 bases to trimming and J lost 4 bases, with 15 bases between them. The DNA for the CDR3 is TGCAGCGTCGATAAGGTGGTCGGAGAGACCCAGTACTTC. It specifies CSVDKVVGETQYF.

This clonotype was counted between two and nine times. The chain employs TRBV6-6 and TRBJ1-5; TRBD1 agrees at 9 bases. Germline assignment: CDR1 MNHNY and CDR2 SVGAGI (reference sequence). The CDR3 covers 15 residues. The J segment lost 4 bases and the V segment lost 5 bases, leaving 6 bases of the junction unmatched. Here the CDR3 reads CASSDLGQGNQPQHF. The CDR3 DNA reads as TGTGCCAGCAGTGACCTGGGACAGGGAAATCAGCCCCAGCATTTT.

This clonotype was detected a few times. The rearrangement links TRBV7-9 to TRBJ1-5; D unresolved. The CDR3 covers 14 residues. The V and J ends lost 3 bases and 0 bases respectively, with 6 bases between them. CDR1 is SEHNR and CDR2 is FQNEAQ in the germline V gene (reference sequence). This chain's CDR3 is CASSFRNSNQPQHF. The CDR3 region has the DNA TGTGCCAGCAGCTTTCGAAATAGCAATCAGCCCCAGCATTTT.

The CDR3 here is CSARAQGAPGANVLTF. Written as DNA, the CDR3 is TGCAGTGCTAGGGCCCAGGGGGCGCCTGGGGCCAACGTCCTGACTTTC. The V and J genes are TRBV20-1 and TRBJ2-6; 8 bases map to TRBD1. The CDR3 length is 16 residues. Trimming at V came to 3 bases and at J to 2 bases, leaving 6 bases not matched to a gene. CDR1 and CDR2 from the germline V gene are DFQATT and SNEGSKA (reference sequence).

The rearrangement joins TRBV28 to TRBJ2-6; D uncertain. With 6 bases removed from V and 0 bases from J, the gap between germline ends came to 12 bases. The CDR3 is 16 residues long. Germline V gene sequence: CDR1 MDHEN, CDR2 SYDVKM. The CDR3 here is CASRPIRVSGANVLTF. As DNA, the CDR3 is TGTGCCAGCAGGCCCATACGGGTCTCTGGGGCCAACGTCCTGACTTTC.

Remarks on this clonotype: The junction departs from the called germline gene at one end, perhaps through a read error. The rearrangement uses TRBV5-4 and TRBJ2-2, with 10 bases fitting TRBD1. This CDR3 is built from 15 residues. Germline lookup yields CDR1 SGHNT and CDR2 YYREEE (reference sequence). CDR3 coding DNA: TGTGCCAACAGCCCGGGACAGGGGAGGGCCGGGGAGCTGTTTTTT. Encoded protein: CANSPGQGRAGELFF.

This CDR3 is CASSPRSPYEQYF. The CDR3 DNA reads TGTGCCAGCTCACCAAGGTCCCCGTACGAGCAGTACTTC. V gene TRBV18 combines with J gene TRBJ2-7, with D unresolved. CDR3 length: 13 amino acids. The germline V gene has CDR1 KGHSH and CDR2 LQKENI. Trimming shortened V by 2 bases and J by 4 bases, and 9 bases separated the two germline ends.

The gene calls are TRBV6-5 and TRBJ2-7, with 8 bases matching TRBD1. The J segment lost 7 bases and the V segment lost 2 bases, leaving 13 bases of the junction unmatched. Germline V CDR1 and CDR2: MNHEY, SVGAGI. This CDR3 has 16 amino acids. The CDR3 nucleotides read TGTGCCAGCAGTTACGACGCTGGTCAGGGGGCTGGGGAGCAGTACTTC. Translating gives CASSYDAGQGAGEQYF.

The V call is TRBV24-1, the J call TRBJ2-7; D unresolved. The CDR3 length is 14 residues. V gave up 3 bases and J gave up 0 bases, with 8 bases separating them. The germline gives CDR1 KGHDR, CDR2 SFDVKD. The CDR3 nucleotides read TGTGCCACCAGTGATCCTACAAGCTCCTACGAGCAGTACTTC. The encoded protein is CATSDPTSSYEQYF.

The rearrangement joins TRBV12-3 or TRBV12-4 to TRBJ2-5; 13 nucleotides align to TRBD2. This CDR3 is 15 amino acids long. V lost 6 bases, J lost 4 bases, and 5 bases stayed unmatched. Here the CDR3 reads CASSPGLAGVETQYF. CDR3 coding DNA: TGTGCCAGCAGCCCAGGACTAGCGGGAGTAGAGACCCAGTACTTC.